This TCR beta chain appears in the sequencing data of a study of blood T cells in healthy people across ages. A second PCR, run for roughly 7 to 12 cycles, used a sample-barcoded 5' primer plus a J-beta primer mix. Researchers report that a template-switch adaptor with 12 random nucleotides tagged each cDNA molecule. TCRdb used MiXCR to reprocess the 5' RACE reads, holding one entry per CDR3 protein. Of over a million distinct CDR3 sequences in the sample, over 35% are singletons; the top ten hold around 18%. This clonotype was detected once. Its target is unknown. This CDR3 contains 15 residues. Trimming cost V 1 base and J 3 bases, with 13 bases left between them. The germline V gene encodes CDR1 SGHAT and CDR2 FQNNGV. Each donor supplied approximately 10 milliliters of peripheral blood. Isolating PBMCs gave at least 6.5 million of these cells per sample. Study findings and constraints: The lack of PBMC sorting stopped any conclusive naive versus antigen-experienced comparison.

The source is a woman aged 55-69 years in good health. This chain links TRBV11-2 with TRBJ2-7; D remains ambiguous. Sequencing was performed on blood. CDR3 sequence (DNA): TGTGCCAGCAGCTTAGTAGGTATCCCGGTCTACGAGCAGTACTTC. Its protein is CASSLVGIPVYEQYF.